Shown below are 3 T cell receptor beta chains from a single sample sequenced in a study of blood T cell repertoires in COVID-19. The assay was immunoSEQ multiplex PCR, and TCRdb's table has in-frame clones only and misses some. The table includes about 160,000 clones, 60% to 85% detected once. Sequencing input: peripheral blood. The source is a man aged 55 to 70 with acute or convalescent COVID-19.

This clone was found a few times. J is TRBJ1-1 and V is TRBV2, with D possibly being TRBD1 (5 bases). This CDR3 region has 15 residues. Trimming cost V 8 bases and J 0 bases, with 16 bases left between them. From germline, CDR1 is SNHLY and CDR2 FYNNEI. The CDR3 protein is CASAYQTTVNTEAFF. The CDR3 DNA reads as TGTGCCAGCGCGTATCAGACGACAGTGAACACTGAAGCTTTCTTT.

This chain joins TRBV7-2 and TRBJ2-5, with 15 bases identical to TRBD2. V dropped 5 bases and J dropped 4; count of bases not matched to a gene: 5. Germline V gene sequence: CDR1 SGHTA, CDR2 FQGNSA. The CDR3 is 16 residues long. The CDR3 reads CASSRTSGGAGETQYF. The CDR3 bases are TGTGCCAGCAGCCGGACTAGCGGGGGGGCTGGAGAGACCCAGTACTTC.

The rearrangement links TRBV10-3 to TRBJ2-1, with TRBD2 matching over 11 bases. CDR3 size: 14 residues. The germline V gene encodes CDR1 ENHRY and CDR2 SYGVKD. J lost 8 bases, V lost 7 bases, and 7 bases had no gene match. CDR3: CAITLAGGPDEQFF. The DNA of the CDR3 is TGTGCCATCACTTTAGCGGGGGGGCCGGATGAGCAGTTCTTC.